The 5 T cell receptor beta chains below all came from one sample that was sequenced in a study of blood T cell repertoires in COVID-19. The assay was immunoSEQ multiplex PCR, and TCRdb's table has in-frame clones only and misses some. The table shows fewer than 35,000 clones, with 90% occurring only once. The specimen sequenced was peripheral blood. Every receptor here comes from a man in his 60s with active COVID-19.

The chain combines TRBV7-9 with TRBJ2-1, with TRBD2 identical over 7 bases. CDR1 is SEHNR, CDR2 FQNEAQ, per germline (reference sequence). CDR3 length: 13 amino acids. J was trimmed by 15 bases and V by 5 bases; bases with no gene match: 13. The CDR3 is CASSLTSSDGWFF. In DNA form, the CDR3 reads TGTGCCAGCAGCCTGACTAGCTCTGACGGCTGGTTCTTC. Combining the CDR3 with reference TRBV7-9 and TRBJ2-1 gives the whole variable domain DTGVSQNPRHKITKRGQNVTFRCDPISEHNRLYWYRQTLGQGPEFLTYFQNEAQLEKSRLLSDRFSAERPKGSFSTLEIQRTEQGDSAMYLCASSLTSSDGWFFGPGTRLTVL.

V gene TRBV10-1 combines with J gene TRBJ1-1, with 9 bases identical to TRBD1. The J segment lost 6 bases and the V segment lost 4 bases, leaving 6 bases of the junction unmatched. The CDR3 extends over 14 amino acids. Germline V gene sequence: CDR1 WNHNN, CDR2 SYGVQD (reference sequence). CDR3 DNA sequence: TGCGCCAGCAGTGTTGGGGACAGGGCGGCTGAAGCTTTCTTT. Translation gives CASSVGDRAAEAFF.

The V and J genes are TRBV11-3 and TRBJ2-2; possible D gene TRBD2, 6 bases. V lost 1 base and J 4 bases, leaving 10 bases between the germline ends. Germline V gene lookup returns CDR1 SGHNT and CDR2 YENEEA. CDR3 length: 15 residues. The CDR3 DNA sequence: TGTGCCAGCAGCTTAGGCCTCGGGGGCACCGGGGAGCTGTTTTTT. It is translated as CASSLGLGGTGELFF.

This clone has a handful of counts. The V call is TRBV11-3, the J call TRBJ2-1, with 10 bases lining up with TRBD2. The germline V gene encodes CDR1 SGHNT and CDR2 YENEEA. The CDR3 has 17 amino acids. The ends lost 1 base at V and 9 bases at J; junction bases unmatched: 12. The CDR3 spells CASSLGQLAGFGGEQFF. In DNA form, the CDR3 reads TGTGCCAGCAGCTTAGGTCAACTAGCGGGGTTCGGCGGTGAGCAGTTCTTC.

This clone has only one observation. The genes are TRBV28 and TRBJ1-5; TRBD1 matches at 11 bases. Germline CDR1 MDHEN, CDR2 SYDVKM. V trimming: 7 bases; J trimming: 7 bases; junction bases outside the gene matches: 6. CDR3 length: 14 residues. CDR3 in amino acids: CASTRDRGLQPQHF. The CDR3 bases are TGTGCCAGCACCCGGGACAGGGGGTTGCAGCCCCAGCATTTT.